The T cell receptor beta chain described here comes from a study of Graves' ophthalmopathy and Graves' hyperthyroidism. Across the study: Peripheral blood collection took place at initial diagnosis, before any treatment.

Where ophthalmopathy was present, donors had moderate-to-severe activity, CAS ≥3, NOSPECS ≥4 and duration under 3 months. As diagnostic evidence, clinical symptoms, serum thyroxine, TRAb, thyroid ultrasound and orbital computed tomography were relied upon. PBMCs stemmed from over 9.5 ml of fresh peripheral blood. Scientists amplified the TCR beta CDR3 regions from RNA transcripts. HTBI primers were used in a first-round RT-PCR, which preceded a second-round multiplex PCR. Via MiXCR, TCRdb re-called the multiplex PCR reads, giving one row per CDR3 protein. The table includes about 400,000 distinct CDR3 sequences, about a sixth detected once. The CDR3 is 16 amino acids. Trimming took 5 bases from V and 6 from J; bases not matched to a gene: 13. Germline V gene lookup returns CDR1 MNHNS and CDR2 SASEGT.

The sequence came from a woman in her late teens or twenties with Graves' ophthalmopathy. This chain joins TRBV6-1 and TRBJ2-7; 10 nucleotides agree with TRBD1. Sample: peripheral blood. The CDR3 DNA reads as TGTGCCAGCAGTCCTTACACCGGGACAGGGGTTACCGAGCAGTACTTC. Residues: CASSPYTGTGVTEQYF.